The 27 T cell receptor beta chains in this list originate from one sample, sequenced in a study of persistence of HIV-infected CD4 T cells. An overlapping HIV-1 Gag peptide pool stimulated these cells at approximately 0.91 ug/peptide/mL. Memory cells lacking CD40L and CD69 with high CD45RO were sorted. Sequencing used immunoSEQ version 4 in survey mode. Sequenced by immunoSEQ multiplex PCR; TCRdb stores in-frame clones only, minus some. The profile shows 25,000 to 40,000 clones, roughly four fifths of them singletons. These receptors have no identified antigens. Sequences were derived from CD4+ T cells sorted from PBMCs after approximately 18-hour stimulation, sampled from a patient who received antiretroviral therapy. Source of these receptors: an adult woman with HIV who was CMV-seropositive.

This clone was observed once. The chain links TRBV9 to TRBJ2-7, with D uncertain. CDR1 and CDR2 (germline): SGDLS, YYNGEE. V was cut by 0 bases and J by 0 bases, with 10 bases left in between. The length of the CDR3 is 15 residues. The CDR3 loop is CASSVAWQNSYEQYF. The CDR3 DNA is TGTGCCAGCAGCGTAGCTTGGCAGAACTCCTACGAGCAGTACTTC.

J is TRBJ2-3 and V is TRBV6-5, with TRBD2 matching over 10 bases. This CDR3 spans 15 amino acids. The V gene end was trimmed by 6 bases and the J gene end by 6 bases; junction bases not matched to a gene: 9. Per the germline V gene, CDR1 is MNHEY and CDR2 is SVGAGI. The CDR3 region is CASSTTSGKLDTQYF. In DNA form, the CDR3 reads TGTGCCAGCAGCACTACTAGCGGGAAGTTGGATACGCAGTATTTT.

This clone has more than one count but fewer than ten. The chain employs TRBV7-2 and TRBJ2-5, with D possibly matching TRBD1 (6 bases). V dropped 3 bases and J dropped 3 bases, with 14 bases sitting between them. Germline V gene lookup returns CDR1 SGHTA and CDR2 FQGNSA. The length of the CDR3 is 15 residues. In nucleotides, the CDR3 is TGTGCCAGCAGCTTCAAACCCAGGGGTGAAGAGACCCAGTACTTC. This gives the protein CASSFKPRGEETQYF.

A few counts support this clone. This sequence joins TRBV3-1 (or the pseudogene TRBV3-2) and TRBJ1-6; no reliable D call. This CDR3 spans 13 amino acids. Germline V gene lookup returns CDR1 LGHDT and CDR2 YNNKEL (reference sequence). With 6 bases removed from V and 4 bases from J, the gap between germline ends came to 7 bases. The CDR3 region has the DNA TGTGCCAGCAGAGGCAGTTATAATTCACCCCTCCACTTT. Its protein is CASRGSYNSPLHF.

The V call is TRBV5-1, the J call TRBJ2-1; D is possibly TRBD2 (6 bases). From germline, CDR1 is SGHRS and CDR2 YFSETQ. The CDR3 consists of 16 residues. Trimming took off 5 bases at V and 0 bases at J, with 15 bases between the two ends. CDR3 coding DNA: TGCGCCAGCAGGGGAGGCGGATATAGCTCCTACAATGAGCAGTTCTTC. Its protein is CASRGGGYSSYNEQFF.

This clone was detected only a few times. The gene calls are TRBV12-5 and TRBJ1-1; 8 bases align to TRBD1. The CDR3 loop spans 16 amino acids. Germline V gene lookup returns CDR1 LGHNT and CDR2 FRNRAP. Trimming cost V 1 base and J 1 base; bases outside gene matches: 5. The DNA for the CDR3 is TGTGCTAGTGGTTTGGACAGGGGGAATGGGAACACTGAAGCTTTCTTT. Its protein is CASGLDRGNGNTEAFF.

Comments on this clone: Other DNA sequences in the same sample also yield this CDR3. The V and J genes are TRBV7-3 and TRBJ2-2; no reliable D call. CDR1 SGHTA and CDR2 FQGTGA come from the germline V gene. The length of the CDR3 is 13 residues. V was clipped by 5 bases and J by 4 bases, with 8 bases between them. The CDR3 region is CASSLSATGELFF. The CDR3 nucleotides read TGTGCCAGCAGCCTCAGTGCCACCGGGGAGCTGTTTTTT.

The gene calls are TRBV5-1 and TRBJ2-3; 8 bases align to TRBD1. J lost 2 bases, V lost 5 bases, and 4 bases had no gene match. The CDR3 runs 14 residues. From germline, CDR1 is SGHRS and CDR2 YFSETQ. The CDR3 loop reads CASSWDRPTDTQYF. In nucleotides, the CDR3 is TGCGCCAGCAGTTGGGACAGGCCCACAGATACGCAGTATTTT.

V and J are TRBV4-1 and TRBJ2-5; 9 positions match TRBD1. The CDR3 spans 16 residues. J lost 5 bases, V lost 2 bases, and 9 bases had no gene match. Germline CDR1 is MGHRA and CDR2 is YSYEKL. CDR3 bases: TGCGCCAGCAGCCAAAAATGGGGCGGGACAGGGGAGACCCAGTACTTC. Residues: CASSQKWGGTGETQYF.

J is TRBJ1-6 and V is TRBV14; D uncertain. Germline V gene lookup returns CDR1 SGHDN and CDR2 FVKESK. The length of the CDR3 is 14 residues. The V and J ends lost 6 bases and 9 bases respectively, with 15 bases between them. CDR3 in DNA: TGTGCCAGCAGGTCTGAAGGTCGGGTTTCACCCCTCCACTTT. It encodes CASRSEGRVSPLHF.

The V gene is TRBV14, the J gene TRBJ1-2; D is unclear. The CDR3 is 18 amino acids. Germline V gene sequence: CDR1 SGHDN, CDR2 FVKESK. Trimming removed 1 base at V and 1 base at J, with 19 bases between. In DNA, the CDR3 is TGTGCCAGCAGCCAAGTAGCGGGCCGGCAGAGTATTAACTATGGCTACACCTTC. Residues: CASSQVAGRQSINYGYTF.

The chain joins TRBV14 to TRBJ1-5, with 9 bases fitting TRBD1. Germline CDR1 is SGHDN and CDR2 is FVKESK. The CDR3 runs to 15 residues. J was trimmed by 2 bases and V by 4 bases; bases with no gene match: 3. The CDR3 reads CASSPGQGRNQPQHF. The DNA of the CDR3 is TGTGCCAGCAGCCCTGGACAGGGGCGCAATCAGCCCCAGCATTTT.

This clone is classed as hyperexpanded. V gene TRBV6-1 combines with J gene TRBJ2-7; the D gene could be TRBD1 or TRBD2 (5 bases each). The CDR3 extends over 14 amino acids. CDR1 and CDR2 (germline): MNHNS, SASEGT. Trimming shortened V by 5 bases and J by 7 bases, and 18 bases separated the two germline ends. The CDR3 protein is CASSPTGTSGEQYF. In nucleotides, the CDR3 is TGTGCCAGCAGTCCAACCGGGACCTCTGGGGAGCAGTACTTC.

The V gene is TRBV28, the J gene TRBJ1-2; D remains ambiguous. V lost 1 base, J lost 7 bases, and 16 bases lay in between. This CDR3 has 15 residues. CDR1 is MDHEN, CDR2 SYDVKM, per germline. The DNA for the CDR3 is TGTGCCAGCAGTTTATCTCTGGGATCTCGTGGTGGCTACACCTTC. Amino acid sequence: CASSLSLGSRGGYTF.

The CDR3 bases are TGCGCCAGCAGCCAAGAAGTCGGGGGAAGCCTGGCAAATAATCAGCCCCAGCATTTT. This sequence encodes CASSQEVGGSLANNQPQHF. The V call is TRBV4-1, the J call TRBJ1-5; a weak D match, TRBD1 (5 bases). Looked up from germline, CDR1 is MGHRA and CDR2 is YSYEKL. The CDR3 extends over 19 amino acids. V shed 0 bases and J shed 4 bases, with 22 bases lying between them.

The CDR3 is CASSADTIVGYTF. DNA of the CDR3: TGTGCCAGCAGCGCTGACACGATCGTTGGCTACACCTTC. V and J are TRBV25-1 and TRBJ1-2, with unresolved D. CDR3 length equals 13 residues. Between the trimmed V and J ends, which lost 6 bases and 7 bases, there was a span of 15 bases. The germline V gene encodes CDR1 MGHDK and CDR2 SYGVNS.

This clone was seen a single time. J is TRBJ2-1 and V is TRBV4-3, with TRBD1 matching over 8 bases. Germline-derived CDR1 and CDR2 are LGHNA and YSLEER. This CDR3 is 13 amino acids long. V shed 6 bases and J 6 bases; nucleotides not matched to a gene: 4. Written as DNA, the CDR3 is TGCGCCAGCAGGGACAGGGTAAGCAATGAGCAGTTCTTC. It yields the protein CASRDRVSNEQFF.

The chain carries TRBV13 and TRBJ1-4, with 8 bases that match TRBD1. Trimming removed 3 bases from V and 7 bases from J; junction bases left unmatched: 7. Germline values: CDR1 PRHDT, CDR2 FYEKMQ (reference sequence). The CDR3 extends over 15 amino acids. The CDR3 loop reads CASSFDRGAGEKLFF. CDR3 nucleotides: TGTGCCAGCAGCTTCGACAGGGGCGCAGGTGAAAAACTGTTTTTT.

This clone was counted only a few times. In DNA, the CDR3 is TGTGCCAGCAGCTTACCGTCCCGGGTGGCTGAAGCTTTCTTT. It yields the protein CASSLPSRVAEAFF. This chain links TRBV7-9 with TRBJ1-1; D remains ambiguous. V lost 2 bases and J 6 bases, leaving 13 bases between the germline ends. The CDR3 is 14 amino acids. In germline, CDR1 is SEHNR, CDR2 FQNEAQ (reference sequence).

As for this clone: The CDR3 does not close with the conserved phenylalanine or tryptophan, likely indicating a read error. The V call is TRBV3-1 (or the pseudogene TRBV3-2), the J call TRBJ2-4; possibly TRBD1 for D (6 bases). Gene TRBJ2-6 matches the end of the DNA better, so the J call may be wrong. The CDR3 contains 18 residues. Germline V gene sequence: CDR1 LGHDT, CDR2 YNNKEL (reference sequence). The DNA for the CDR3 is TGTGCCAGCAGCCAAGCTCGAACCAGGGGCTCTGGGCCCAACGTCCTGACTTCC. The encoded protein is CASSQARTRGSGPNVLTS.

This chain uses TRBV30 with TRBJ1-2, with unresolved D. Germline-derived CDR1 and CDR2 are GTSNPN and SVGIG (reference sequence). This CDR3 spans 14 amino acids. With 1 base removed from V and 3 bases from J, the gap between germline ends came to 12 bases. The CDR3 sequence is CAWSDPAGYYGYTF. CDR3 DNA sequence: TGTGCCTGGAGTGACCCCGCGGGCTACTATGGCTACACCTTC.

The chain recombines TRBV5-1 with TRBJ2-5; the match to TRBD2 covers 11 bases. CDR3 length equals 16 residues. CDR1 and CDR2 (germline): SGHRS, YFSETQ. Unmatched junction bases numbered 12, after V lost 4 bases and J lost 7 bases. Written as DNA, the CDR3 is TGCGCCAGCAGCCAGGAGGCTAGCGGGGGGTTTGGGACCCAGTACTTC. It yields the protein CASSQEASGGFGTQYF.

V gene TRBV19 combines with J gene TRBJ1-2; D is perhaps TRBD1 (6 bases). Trimming cost V 5 bases and J 4 bases, with 14 bases left between them. The V gene's germline CDR1 is LNHDA and CDR2 SQIVND (reference sequence). This CDR3 comprises 14 residues. This CDR3 reads CASSSGQLFYGYTF. CDR3 in DNA: TGTGCCAGTAGTTCGGGACAACTGTTCTATGGCTACACCTTC.

The genes are TRBV19 and TRBJ2-5; D is perhaps TRBD1 (6 bases). Germline CDR1 LNHDA, CDR2 SQIVND (reference sequence). The CDR3 has 16 amino acids. With 3 bases removed from V and 1 base from J, the gap between germline ends came to 15 bases. CDR3 sequence reads: CASSIGSGVAQETQYF. CDR3 bases: TGTGCCAGTAGTATCGGGTCAGGGGTTGCCCAAGAGACCCAGTACTTC. Complete variable domain (other parts from reference TRBV19 and TRBJ2-5): DGGITQSPKYLFRKEGQNVTLSCEQNLNHDAMYWYRQDPGQGLRLIYYSQIVNDFQKGDIAEGYSVSREKKESFPLTVTSAQKNPTAFYLCASSIGSGVAQETQYFGPGTRLLVL.

The gene calls are TRBV9 and TRBJ2-3; D possibly corresponds to TRBD2 (7 bases). Looked up from germline, CDR1 is SGDLS and CDR2 is YYNGEE. V gave up 0 bases and J gave up 8 bases, with 13 bases separating them. The CDR3 extends over 14 amino acids. The CDR3 spells CASSVEWEGGTQYF. CDR3 sequence (DNA): TGTGCCAGCAGCGTAGAGTGGGAGGGGGGTACGCAGTATTTT.

The chain links TRBV29-1 to TRBJ2-3; 11 positions agree with TRBD2. Germline V gene data show CDR1 as SQVTM and CDR2 as ANQGSEA. CDR3 length equals 16 residues. Trimming took 1 base from V and 2 from J; bases not matched to a gene: 5. CDR3 amino acids: CSVEGGLAAYTDTQYF. In DNA, the CDR3 is TGCAGCGTTGAAGGGGGACTAGCGGCATACACAGATACGCAGTATTTT.

The chain has TRBV27 and TRBJ1-5; maybe TRBD1 (5 bases). This CDR3 has 15 amino acids. From germline, CDR1 is MNHEY and CDR2 SMNVEV (reference sequence). Trimming took 3 bases from V and 4 from J, leaving 13 bases between them. CDR3 amino acids: CASSLQGTTNQPQHF. The CDR3 DNA reads TGTGCCAGCAGTTTGCAAGGGACCACTAATCAGCCCCAGCATTTT.